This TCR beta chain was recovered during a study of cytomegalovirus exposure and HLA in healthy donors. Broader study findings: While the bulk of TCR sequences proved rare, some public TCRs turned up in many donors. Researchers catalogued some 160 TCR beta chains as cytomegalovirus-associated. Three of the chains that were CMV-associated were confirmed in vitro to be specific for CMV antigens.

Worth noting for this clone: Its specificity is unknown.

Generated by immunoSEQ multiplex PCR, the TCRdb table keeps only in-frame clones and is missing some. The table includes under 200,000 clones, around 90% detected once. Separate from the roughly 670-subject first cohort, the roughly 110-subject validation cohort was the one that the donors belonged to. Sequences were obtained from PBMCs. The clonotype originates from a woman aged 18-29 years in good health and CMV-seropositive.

CDR3 bases: TGTGCTAGTAGTCGGGAGCGGTCCCGCACAGATACGCAGTATTTT. Protein sequence: CASSRERSRTDTQYF. This chain uses TRBV12-5 with TRBJ2-3, with D maybe TRBD2 (6 bases). Germline CDR1 reads LGHNT; CDR2 reads FRNRAP. V was shortened by 8 bases and J by 1 base, with 16 bases between the two germline ends. The CDR3 covers 15 residues.